The 8 T cell receptor beta chains below all came from one sample that was sequenced in a study of graft-versus-host responses after intestinal transplantation. Processing of graft tissue released intraepithelial and lamina propria lymphocytes. The data were produced by immunoSEQ multiplex PCR, yet TCRdb's version contains in-frame clones alone and is incomplete. The data hold about 16,000 clones, with roughly four fifths observed a single time. The input for sequencing was ileum tissue, taken about 600 days after intestinal transplantation. These receptors came from a human patient who received an intestinal transplant, so some T cells may come from the graft donor.

This chain joins TRBV6-5 and TRBJ2-3, with D possibly being TRBD2 (5 bases). Trimming took 4 bases from V and 3 from J, leaving 17 bases between them. In germline, CDR1 is MNHEY, CDR2 SVGAGI. The CDR3 runs to 16 residues. The CDR3 DNA is TGTGCCAGCAGTTTCACCCGTTTTGAGGGTACAGATACGCAGTATTTT. This encodes CASSFTRFEGTDTQYF.

The chain uses TRBV25-1 and TRBJ2-1; 8 bases align to TRBD2. The CDR3 consists of 15 residues. V was pared by 6 bases and J by 6 bases, with 10 bases of the junction left unmatched. Germline V gene data show CDR1 as MGHDK and CDR2 as SYGVNS. The CDR3 bases are TGTGCCAGCAGCCGCCCTTACCGGGGGGGCAATGAGCAGTTCTTC. Translation: CASSRPYRGGNEQFF.

The V and J genes are TRBV2 and TRBJ1-1; possible D gene TRBD1, 5 bases. There are 14 residues in the CDR3. The germline V gene has CDR1 SNHLY and CDR2 FYNNEI. V gave up 1 base and J gave up 3 bases, with 9 bases separating them. The CDR3 region has the DNA TGTGCCAGCAGTGAAGTTAGGGGCTACACTGAAGCTTTCTTT. Amino acids: CASSEVRGYTEAFF.

The rearrangement links TRBV6-1 to TRBJ2-2, with D possibly being TRBD2 (6 bases). Trimming took off 3 bases at V and 2 bases at J, with 7 bases between the two ends. The germline V gene encodes CDR1 MNHNS and CDR2 SASEGT. This CDR3 has 14 amino acids. CDR3 amino acids: CASSERGNTGELFF. DNA of the CDR3: TGTGCCAGCAGTGAGCGGGGTAACACCGGGGAGCTGTTTTTT.

The CDR3: CASSAFGGERSVYQETQYF. CDR3 coding DNA: TGTGCCAGCAGTGCCTTCGGGGGCGAACGGTCGGTTTACCAAGAGACCCAGTACTTC. This sequence joins TRBV27 and TRBJ2-5, with D tentatively TRBD1 or TRBD2 (6 bases each). CDR3 size: 19 residues. V gave up 5 bases and J gave up 0 bases, with 25 bases separating them. The germline V gene encodes CDR1 MNHEY and CDR2 SMNVEV (reference sequence).

This chain uses TRBV5-4 with TRBJ2-7, with D possibly matching TRBD1 (7 bases). This CDR3 is built from 14 residues. Germline V gene lookup returns CDR1 SGHNT and CDR2 YYREEE (reference sequence). The V end lost 0 bases, the J end lost 9 bases, and 16 bases lay between the germline ends. As DNA, the CDR3 is TGTGCCAGCAGCTTGGACAGGGGAGGCGACGGGCAGTACTTC. Its translation: CASSLDRGGDGQYF.

This chain uses TRBV5-1 with TRBJ2-1; 9 positions agree with TRBD2. With V trimmed by 0 bases and J by 6 bases, 10 bases remained unmatched. There are 17 residues in the CDR3. Germline CDR1 SGHRS, CDR2 YFSETQ. The CDR3 loop reads CASSLDPSGVPSNEQFF. CDR3 DNA sequence: TGCGCCAGCAGCTTGGACCCTAGCGGGGTCCCGTCCAATGAGCAGTTCTTC. The full variable domain, in which reference TRBV5-1 and TRBJ2-1 provide the parts outside the CDR3, is KAGVTQTPRYLIKTRGQQVTLSCSPISGHRSVSWYQQTPGQGLQFLFEYFSETQRNKGNFPGRFSGRQFSNSRSEMNVSTLELGDSALYLCASSLDPSGVPSNEQFFGPGTRLTVL.

This chain uses TRBV5-1 with TRBJ1-2, with 8 bases aligning to TRBD1. V dropped 5 bases and J dropped 4; count of bases not matched to a gene: 7. CDR1 and CDR2 from the germline V gene are SGHRS and YFSETQ. This CDR3 spans 14 amino acids. The CDR3 DNA reads as TGCGCCAGCAGTTCCCCCGACAGGGGCTATGGCTACACCTTC. Translation gives CASSSPDRGYGYTF.